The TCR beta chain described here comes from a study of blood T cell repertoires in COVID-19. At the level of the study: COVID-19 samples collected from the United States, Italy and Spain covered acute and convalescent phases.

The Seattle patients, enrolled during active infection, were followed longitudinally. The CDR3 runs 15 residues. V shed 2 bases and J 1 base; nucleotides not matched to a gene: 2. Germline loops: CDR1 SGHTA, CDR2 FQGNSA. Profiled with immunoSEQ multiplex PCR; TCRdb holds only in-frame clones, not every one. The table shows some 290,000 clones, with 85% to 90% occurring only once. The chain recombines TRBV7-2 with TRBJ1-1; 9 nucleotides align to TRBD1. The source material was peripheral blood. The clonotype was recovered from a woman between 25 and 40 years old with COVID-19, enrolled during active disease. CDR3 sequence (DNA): TGTGCCAGCAGCTTACCGGGACAGGGGAACACTGAAGCTTTCTTT. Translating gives CASSLPGQGNTEAFF.